What follows are 21 T cell receptor beta chains derived from one specimen sequenced in a study of regulatory and conventional T cells in RAG deficiency. Genomic DNA came from blood regulatory T cells gated CD4+ CD25-high CD127-low. Profiled with immunoSEQ multiplex PCR; TCRdb holds only in-frame clones, not every one. The sample gives roughly 11,000 clones, approximately 93% of which show up once; about 1.3% is in the top ten. This sample also belongs to another study, concerning regulatory T cells. That work adds: Amplification used 52 TRBV primers and 13 TRBJ primers.

The sample was CD127- CD25+ CD4+ Tregs sorted from blood. The origin of the receptors is a human donor in good health.

This clone turned up a few times. V is TRBV11-2 and J is TRBJ2-5; the D is unclear. CDR1 and CDR2 (germline): SGHAT, FQNNGV. With 1 base removed from V and 2 bases from J, the gap between germline ends came to 11 bases. The CDR3 is 15 amino acids. CDR3: CASSLVGLPQETQYF. The CDR3 nucleotides read TGTGCCAGCAGCTTAGTCGGGTTGCCTCAAGAGACCCAGTACTTC.

The chain is built from TRBV6-5 and TRBJ1-2, with D uncertain. Trimming removed 6 bases from V and 1 base from J, with 12 bases in between. Germline CDR1 MNHEY, CDR2 SVGAGI. The CDR3 contains 14 residues. The CDR3 region is CASREGRGNYGYTF. CDR3 DNA: TGTGCCAGCAGGGAAGGGCGGGGTAACTATGGCTACACCTTC.

The chain is built from TRBV5-1 and TRBJ1-1; D may be TRBD1 (6 bases). Trimming took off 1 base at V and 1 base at J, with 11 bases between the two ends. The germline CDR1 and CDR2 sequences are SGHRS and YFSETQ. The CDR3 spans 15 residues. The DNA of the CDR3 is TGCGCCAGCAGCTTGAAGTTGACAGGGAACACTGAAGCTTTCTTT. Protein sequence: CASSLKLTGNTEAFF.

The sample holds one count of this clone. The V and J genes are TRBV30 and TRBJ1-1, with D maybe TRBD1 (6 bases). The CDR3 loop spans 14 amino acids. V lost 3 bases and J lost 5, with 16 bases in between. Germline V CDR1 and CDR2: GTSNPN, SVGIG (reference sequence). The CDR3 loop reads CAWRLQGGWTEAFF. For the CDR3, the DNA is TGTGCCTGGAGGCTACAGGGTGGTTGGACTGAAGCTTTCTTT.

The V and J genes are TRBV7-2 and TRBJ2-5; TRBD2 matches at 8 bases. The germline V gene has CDR1 SGHTA and CDR2 FQGNSA. Trimming removed 1 base from V and 2 bases from J; junction bases left unmatched: 9. This CDR3 is built from 17 residues. CDR3 sequence (DNA): TGTGCCAGCAGCTTAGTCCCCGGGACTAGGATACAAGAGACCCAGTACTTC. Translating gives CASSLVPGTRIQETQYF.

The chain has TRBV21-1 and TRBJ1-4. TRBV21-1 is designated a pseudogene. This CDR3 is built from 13 residues. This CDR3 is CASSKKQNEKLFF. For the CDR3, the DNA is TGTGCCAGCAGCAAAAAGCAAAATGAAAAACTGTTTTTT.

The V and J genes are TRBV27 and TRBJ1-2; 8 nucleotides agree with TRBD1. This CDR3 has 12 residues. The germline V gene has CDR1 MNHEY and CDR2 SMNVEV (reference sequence). V shed 6 bases, J shed 7 bases, and the junction held 4 bases outside the gene matches. CDR3 sequence reads: CASSLDRAGYTF. CDR3 sequence (DNA): TGTGCCAGCAGCCTGGACAGGGCTGGCTACACCTTC.

The gene calls are TRBV4-1 and TRBJ2-7; TRBD1 aligns across 7 bases. Unmatched junction bases numbered 2, after V lost 3 bases and J lost 6 bases. This CDR3 contains 12 residues. CDR1 and CDR2 from the germline V gene are MGHRA and YSYEKL. Here the CDR3 DNA reads TGCGCCAGCAGCCAGAGGGACAGCGAGCAGTACTTC. This gives the protein CASSQRDSEQYF.

This chain connects TRBV7-3 to TRBJ2-3, with 8 bases lining up with TRBD1. After removal of 5 bases from V and 0 bases from J, the junction contained 4 bases not matched to a gene. The CDR3 is 15 residues long. Germline values: CDR1 SGHTA, CDR2 FQGTGA. CDR3 region: CASSRQGRSTDTQYF. CDR3 DNA sequence: TGTGCCAGCAGCCGACAGGGGCGAAGCACAGATACGCAGTATTTT.

J is TRBJ2-7 and V is TRBV6-1; D perhaps matches TRBD1 (5 bases). V was trimmed by 6 bases and J by 4 bases, leaving 19 bases between them. The CDR3 length is 15 residues. Germline V gene data show CDR1 as MNHNS and CDR2 as SASEGT. CDR3 residues: CASRTRRTTEYEQYF. CDR3 DNA: TGTGCCAGCAGAACCCGTAGAACGACAGAATACGAGCAGTACTTC.

J is TRBJ1-1 and V is TRBV13; D unclear. V lost 5 bases, J lost 9 bases, and 25 bases lay in between. This CDR3 has 16 amino acids. Per the germline V gene, CDR1 is PRHDT and CDR2 is FYEKMQ (reference sequence). This CDR3 is CASSRTKTSDWRKAFF. In DNA, the CDR3 is TGTGCCAGCAGCAGAACCAAGACGTCGGATTGGAGAAAAGCTTTCTTT.

J is TRBJ1-2 and V is TRBV28, with a possible D match to TRBD1 (6 bases). V dropped 6 bases and J dropped 1 base, with 15 bases sitting between them. Germline CDR1 MDHEN, CDR2 SYDVKM. The CDR3 is made up of 15 amino acids. CDR3 nucleotides: TGTGCCAGCAGAGGACAAGGCAGGGGTAACTATGGCTACACCTTC. The encoded protein is CASRGQGRGNYGYTF.

V usage is TRBV6-6 and J usage is TRBJ1-2, with 7 bases that match TRBD1. Germline CDR1 reads MNHNY; CDR2 reads SVGAGI (reference sequence). The CDR3 totals 14 residues. The V gene end was trimmed by 5 bases and the J gene end by 4 bases; junction bases not matched to a gene: 7. CDR3 DNA: TGTGCCAGCAGTCCGACAGGGTCCCTCTATGGCTACACCTTC. It is translated as CASSPTGSLYGYTF.

The chain uses TRBV19 and TRBJ1-6, with D possibly being TRBD1 (5 bases). The germline CDR1 and CDR2 sequences are LNHDA and SQIVND (reference sequence). V was clipped by 2 bases and J by 13 bases, with 12 bases between them. The CDR3 has 13 residues. The CDR3 protein is CASSIRAGAPLHF. As DNA, the CDR3 is TGTGCCAGTAGTATAAGGGCTGGGGCCCCCCTCCACTTT.

The V call is TRBV5-1, the J call TRBJ1-1; 7 bases are shared with TRBD1. The V and J ends lost 4 bases and 4 bases, in that order; junction bases with no gene match: 7. The CDR3 runs to 14 residues. CDR1 is SGHRS, CDR2 YFSETQ, per germline. The CDR3 region is CASSASQGGTEAFF. Written as DNA, the CDR3 is TGCGCCAGCAGCGCGTCTCAGGGGGGCACTGAAGCTTTCTTT.

The chain uses TRBV9 and TRBJ1-4; no clear D. There are 13 residues in the CDR3. Trimming left V 4 bases short and J 8 bases short, with 12 bases between. CDR1 is SGDLS, CDR2 YYNGEE, per germline. The CDR3 loop reads CASSPRVQEKLFF. The CDR3, as DNA: TGTGCCAGCAGCCCTCGCGTGCAAGAAAAACTGTTTTTT.

The V gene is TRBV10-2, the J gene TRBJ1-2; TRBD1 matches at 8 bases. This CDR3 comprises 15 residues. V dropped 6 bases and J dropped 4; count of bases not matched to a gene: 10. Per the germline V gene, CDR1 is WSHSY and CDR2 is SAAADI. CDR3 protein: CASRPTRTGSYGYTF. The CDR3 DNA sequence: TGCGCCAGCAGGCCCACCAGGACAGGGAGCTATGGCTACACCTTC.

The chain links TRBV10-3 to TRBJ1-3; 9 positions match TRBD1. V lost 9 bases and J lost 8; bases outside the gene matches: 8. The germline gives CDR1 ENHRY, CDR2 SYGVKD. This CDR3 is 13 amino acids long. CDR3 nucleotides: TGTGCCATTTTAGGGGGACAGGGTTACACCATATATTTT. This codes for CAILGGQGYTIYF.

This chain links TRBV7-2 with TRBJ2-5; D is possibly TRBD1 (5 bases). The ends were cut back, 1 base at V and 1 base at J, with 10 bases in the middle. The CDR3 is 15 amino acids. Germline V gene data show CDR1 as SGHTA and CDR2 as FQGNSA. CDR3 coding DNA: TGTGCCAGCAGCTTAGGGATGGGGCCCCAAGAGACCCAGTACTTC. Translated: CASSLGMGPQETQYF.

The J gene is TRBJ2-7, the V gene TRBV5-1; 7 positions match TRBD2. Germline V CDR1 and CDR2: SGHRS, YFSETQ. V trimming: 9 bases; J trimming: 1 base; junction bases outside the gene matches: 10. The CDR3 sequence is 14 residues long. The CDR3, as DNA: TGCGCCACCTCGGCGGGGAGGGGATCCTACGAGCAGTACTTC. It translates to CATSAGRGSYEQYF.

CDR3 sequence (DNA): TGTGCCAGAAGTTGGTTGGGGGGGGGCATCTGGGGCTACACCTTC. This encodes CARSWLGGGIWGYTF. The chain links TRBV5-3 to TRBJ1-2, with D possibly matching TRBD1 (6 bases). TRBV5-3 is recorded as an ORF, its role being uncertain. The length of the CDR3 is 15 residues. Trimming cost V 5 bases and J 8 bases, with 22 bases left between them.